Below, 25 T cell receptor beta chains from the same sample are listed, as sequenced in a study of spatial heterogeneity in lung cancer (dated by TCRdb to between 2018 and 2021). Interpreted using the paper, the time point label stands for: sample taken at primary tumor resection. Whole RNA extracted from tumor and nontumor lung tissue, or from cryopreserved PBMC samples, was used for TCR sequencing without cell sorting. To prepare the library, 5' RACE was applied. TCRdb lists the instrument as NextSeq 500. TCRdb's own reprocessing of the public reads used fastp at Q25 and MiXCR and kept productive beta chains. One record per CDR3 amino acid sequence lists the most common genes and DNA. The sample includes 25,000 or so distinct CDR3 sequences, with roughly 4.8% observed a single time. The ten largest clones represent 4% to 6.5% of the sample. The specimen comprised PBMCs, sampled at surgery. The source of these receptors is a male donor with early-stage non-small cell lung cancer.

This clonotype has a count of ten or more. The chain joins TRBV3-1 to TRBJ2-1; D possibly corresponds to TRBD2 (6 bases). CDR3 length equals 13 residues. Germline values: CDR1 LGHDT, CDR2 YNNKEL (reference sequence). Between the trimmed V and J ends, which lost 6 bases and 10 bases, there was a span of 16 bases. In DNA form, the CDR3 reads TGTGCCAGCAGACCCTCGCGGAGGGGCGAGCAGTTCTTC. Protein product: CASRPSRRGEQFF.

This clonotype has ten or more counts. This sequence joins TRBV13 and TRBJ2-7; 7 positions agree with TRBD1. Trimming took 4 bases from V and 3 from J; bases not matched to a gene: 6. The CDR3 has 14 amino acids. The germline gives CDR1 PRHDT, CDR2 FYEKMQ (reference sequence). CDR3 amino acids: CASSSRGNFYEQYF. DNA for the CDR3: TGTGCCAGCAGCTCCAGGGGGAATTTCTACGAGCAGTACTTC. The full variable domain, completed using reference TRBV13 and TRBJ2-7, is AAGVIQSPRHLIKEKRETATLKCYPIPRHDTVYWYQQGPGQDPQFLISFYEKMQSDKGSIPDRFSAQQFSDYHSELNMSSLELGDSALYFCASSSRGNFYEQYFGPGTRLTVT.

This clonotype was observed at least ten times. The J gene is TRBJ2-7, the V gene TRBV13, with 11 bases aligning to TRBD2. The CDR3 has 14 amino acids. V lost 5 bases and J lost 7; bases outside the gene matches: 7. Germline CDR1 and CDR2: PRHDT and FYEKMQ (reference sequence). Written as DNA, the CDR3 is TGTGCCAGCAGCCTCCGACTAGCGGGGTGGGAGCAGTACTTC. Its translation: CASSLRLAGWEQYF.

This clonotype showed up many times. V usage is TRBV10-3 and J usage is TRBJ1-3; no clear D. Per germline, CDR1 ENHRY and CDR2 SYGVKD. The CDR3 has 13 amino acids. Trimming pared 6 bases from V and 0 bases from J, leaving 6 bases between. The CDR3: CAIRQPSGNTIYF. DNA for the CDR3: TGTGCCATCAGACAGCCCTCTGGAAACACCATATATTTT.

This clonotype was counted many times. V is TRBV7-2 and J is TRBJ1-1; D might be TRBD1 (6 bases). V lost 5 bases, J lost 5 bases, and 15 bases lay in between. This CDR3 has 14 residues. The V gene's germline CDR1 is SGHTA and CDR2 FQGNSA. The CDR3 sequence: CASSLNGGMTEAFF. The CDR3 DNA sequence: TGTGCCAGCAGCCTAAACGGGGGCATGACTGAAGCTTTCTTT.

This clonotype was seen many times. The rearrangement links TRBV6-5 to TRBJ1-1; no clear D gene. The CDR3 has 14 amino acids. CDR1 is MNHEY and CDR2 is SVGAGI in the germline V gene. The V end was cut by 1 base, the J end by 5 bases, with 11 bases between. The CDR3 bases are TGTGCCAGCAGTTACTTGGGGTTTGGGACTGAAGCTTTCTTT. It translates to CASSYLGFGTEAFF.

This clonotype is deemed medium-sized. The J gene is TRBJ2-3, the V gene TRBV3-1, with 7 nucleotides matching TRBD2. CDR1 and CDR2 (germline): LGHDT, YNNKEL (reference sequence). V trimming: 8 bases; J trimming: 1 base; junction bases outside the gene matches: 0. This CDR3 region has 12 residues. Here the CDR3 reads CASGRGTDTQYF. The CDR3 DNA sequence: TGTGCCAGCGGGAGGGGCACAGATACGCAGTATTTT.

This clonotype came up many times. This chain joins TRBV6-6 and TRBJ1-5, with D possibly being TRBD1 (5 bases). There are 14 residues in the CDR3. With 3 bases removed from V and 5 bases from J, the gap between germline ends came to 11 bases. From germline, CDR1 is MNHNY and CDR2 SVGAGI (reference sequence). CDR3 bases: TGTGCCAGCAGTTATGAAGGGGTTCATCAGCCCCAGCATTTT. This encodes CASSYEGVHQPQHF.

This clonotype was seen repeatedly, ten times or more. V is TRBV28 and J is TRBJ2-6, with D possibly being TRBD2 (5 bases). V was trimmed by 4 bases and J by 0 bases, leaving 22 bases between them. The germline V gene encodes CDR1 MDHEN and CDR2 SYDVKM. This CDR3 contains 20 residues. CDR3 protein: CASSSLSSRLDYSGANVLTF. Written as DNA, the CDR3 is TGTGCCAGCAGTTCCCTTAGTTCCAGACTCGACTACTCTGGGGCCAACGTCCTGACTTTC.

This clonotype was seen ten or more times. The V call is TRBV27, the J call TRBJ1-2, with 8 bases lining up with TRBD1. Germline loops: CDR1 MNHEY, CDR2 SMNVEV (reference sequence). The CDR3 runs to 14 residues. J gave up 2 bases and V 5 bases, and 4 bases lay outside the gene matches. The CDR3 protein is CASSPRTGNYGYTF. The CDR3 DNA follows: TGTGCCAGCAGTCCTAGGACAGGGAACTATGGCTACACCTTC.

The sample holds many counts of this clonotype. At one boundary the junction diverges from the germline segment, which might be a read error. This CDR3 is CVSSFTTANYGYTF. The CDR3 region has the DNA TGTGTCAGCAGCTTCACGACAGCGAACTATGGCTACACCTTC. The V call is TRBV7-2, the J call TRBJ1-2; D perhaps matches TRBD1 (5 bases). The CDR3 is 14 amino acids. Per the germline V gene, CDR1 is SGHTA and CDR2 is FQGNSA.

This clonotype showed up many times. The chain is built from TRBV3-1 and TRBJ2-1; no clear D gene. In germline, CDR1 is LGHDT, CDR2 YNNKEL (reference sequence). V lost 4 bases to trimming and J lost 5 bases, with 9 bases between them. The CDR3 loop spans 13 amino acids. The CDR3: CASSLYRDNEQFF. The CDR3, as DNA: TGTGCCAGCAGCCTATACCGCGACAATGAGCAGTTCTTC.

This clonotype appeared many times. The V call is TRBV5-6, the J call TRBJ2-7; the match to TRBD2 covers 11 bases. After removal of 4 bases from V and 7 bases from J, the junction contained 10 bases not matched to a gene. Germline CDR1 is SGHDT and CDR2 is YYEEEE. The CDR3 length is 15 residues. In nucleotides, the CDR3 is TGTGCCAGCAGCCCCTCACTAGCGGGAGTTGGTGAGCAGTACTTC. Its translation: CASSPSLAGVGEQYF.

This clonotype has a count of ten or more. This chain uses TRBV12-3 or TRBV12-4 with TRBJ2-1; possibly TRBD1 for D (5 bases). The CDR3 covers 15 residues. V was cut by 3 bases and J by 0 bases, with 9 bases left in between. The CDR3 DNA reads as TGTGCCAGCAGTTTGGACAAGAGCTCCTACAATGAGCAGTTCTTC. This codes for CASSLDKSSYNEQFF.

The J gene is TRBJ2-7, the V gene TRBV30; D is uncertain. Germline V CDR1 and CDR2: GTSNPN, SVGIG (reference sequence). The CDR3 contains 12 residues. The germline V and J ends were trimmed by 4 bases and 0 bases, with 7 bases remaining between them. The chain's CDR3 is CAWKWDSYEQYF. CDR3 sequence (DNA): TGTGCCTGGAAGTGGGACTCCTACGAGCAGTACTTC.

This clonotype was recorded many times. J is TRBJ2-3 and V is TRBV7-2, with D perhaps given as TRBD1 or TRBD2 (5 bases each). The CDR3 has 14 amino acids. CDR1 and CDR2 from the germline V gene are SGHTA and FQGNSA. The V end was cut by 5 bases, the J end by 3 bases, with 12 bases between. Here the CDR3 reads CASSPRDGTDTQYF. DNA for the CDR3: TGTGCCAGCAGCCCCCGGGACGGAACAGATACGCAGTATTTT.

In its sample, this clonotype was seen many times. V usage is TRBV7-9 and J usage is TRBJ2-4; D may be TRBD2 (6 bases). Trimming pared 5 bases from V and 10 bases from J, leaving 18 bases between. CDR1 and CDR2 from the germline V gene are SEHNR and FQNEAQ (reference sequence). This CDR3 region has 14 residues. In nucleotides, the CDR3 is TGTGCCAGCAGCACCTACACGGGAGTCGGGATTCAGTACTTC. This gives the protein CASSTYTGVGIQYF.

Note on this clonotype: A single base separates this from a much larger clone, so it may be a read error. V is TRBV18 and J is TRBJ1-4, with TRBD1 matching 7 bases. The germline gives CDR1 KGHSH, CDR2 LQKENI. The CDR3 has 15 residues. CDR3: CASPPGTVATEKLFF. CDR3 nucleotides: TGTGCCAGCCCACCCGGGACAGTAGCGACCGAAAAACTGTTTTTT.

This clonotype occurred many times. This chain joins TRBV14 and TRBJ1-4, with TRBD1 as a possible D gene (6 bases). Germline loops: CDR1 SGHDN, CDR2 FVKESK. Trimming cost V 3 bases and J 5 bases, with 25 bases left between them. The CDR3 is made up of 19 amino acids. CDR3 coding DNA: TGTGCCAGCAGCCAGGACCGCGGCCGGGGGGCAAAAAGCAATGAAAAACTGTTTTTT. Translating gives CASSQDRGRGAKSNEKLFF.

This clonotype was recorded once. CDR3 DNA: TGTGCCAGCTCACGGGACTCCGAGACCCAGTACTTC. As protein: CASSRDSETQYF. The chain uses TRBV18 and TRBJ2-5, with a weak D call TRBD2 (6 bases). This CDR3 region has 12 residues. Trimming removed 4 bases from V and 5 bases from J, with 8 bases in between. Germline CDR1 is KGHSH and CDR2 is LQKENI.

This chain's CDR3 is CSARGSGGANTGELFF. The CDR3 nucleotides are TGCAGTGCTCGAGGATCGGGGGGCGCGAACACCGGGGAGCTGTTTTTT. V gene TRBV20-1 combines with J gene TRBJ2-2; D may be TRBD2 (7 bases). With 5 bases removed from V and 0 bases from J, the gap between germline ends came to 16 bases. Germline CDR1 and CDR2: DFQATT and SNEGSKA (reference sequence). The CDR3 length is 16 residues.

This clonotype was seen at least ten times. The chain uses TRBV4-3 and TRBJ1-6, with no clear D. The V end lost 0 bases, the J end lost 7 bases, and 10 bases lay between the germline ends. CDR1 is LGHNA and CDR2 is YSLEER in the germline V gene. CDR3 length: 15 amino acids. The CDR3 region has the DNA TGCGCCAGCAGCCAAGAGAGAAATCTAAATTCACCCCTCCACTTT. Its translation: CASSQERNLNSPLHF.

This clonotype came up many times. This chain joins TRBV29-1 and TRBJ2-1, with 9 bases fitting TRBD2. The V gene's germline CDR1 is SQVTM and CDR2 ANQGSEA. Trimming cost V 7 bases and J 6 bases; bases outside gene matches: 10. The CDR3 is made up of 14 amino acids. CDR3 in DNA: TGCAGCGCCGCGGGGGGGGCGGGACCCAATGAGCAGTTCTTC. It translates to CSAAGGAGPNEQFF.

V usage is TRBV15 and J usage is TRBJ1-6, with 7 bases lining up with TRBD1. The J segment lost 5 bases and the V segment lost 0 bases, leaving 13 bases of the junction unmatched. The germline V gene encodes CDR1 LNHNV and CDR2 YYDKDF (reference sequence). This CDR3 region has 19 residues. CDR3 loop: CATSRDSNRGLTDNSPLHF. The CDR3 bases are TGTGCCACCAGCAGAGATTCGAACAGGGGCCTTACGGATAATTCACCCCTCCACTTT.

This clonotype has a count of ten or more. V is TRBV20-1 and J is TRBJ2-1, with 9 bases aligning to TRBD2. The CDR3 is 14 residues long. V gave up 6 bases and J gave up 0 bases; unmatched junction bases: 3. CDR1 is DFQATT and CDR2 is SNEGSKA in the germline V gene (reference sequence). CDR3 bases: TGCAGTGCAAAAGCGGGAGGCTCCTACAATGAGCAGTTCTTC. It codes for CSAKAGGSYNEQFF.